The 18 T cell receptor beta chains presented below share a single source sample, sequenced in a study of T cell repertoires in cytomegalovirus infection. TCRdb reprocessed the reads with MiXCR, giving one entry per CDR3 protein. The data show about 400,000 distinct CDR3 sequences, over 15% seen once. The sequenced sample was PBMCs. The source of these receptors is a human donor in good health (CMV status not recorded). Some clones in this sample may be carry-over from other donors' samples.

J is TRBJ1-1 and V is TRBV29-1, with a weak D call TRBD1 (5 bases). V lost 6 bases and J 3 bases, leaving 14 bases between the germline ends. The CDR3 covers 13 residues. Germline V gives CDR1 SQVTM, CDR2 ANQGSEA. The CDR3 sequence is CSVAGLPDTEAFF. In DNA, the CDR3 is TGCAGCGTAGCAGGGCTCCCGGACACTGAAGCTTTCTTT.

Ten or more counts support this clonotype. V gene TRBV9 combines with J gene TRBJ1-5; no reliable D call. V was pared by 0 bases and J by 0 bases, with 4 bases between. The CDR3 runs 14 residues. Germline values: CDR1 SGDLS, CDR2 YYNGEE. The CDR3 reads CASSVGVSNQPQHF. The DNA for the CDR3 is TGTGCCAGCAGCGTAGGAGTTAGCAATCAGCCCCAGCATTTT.

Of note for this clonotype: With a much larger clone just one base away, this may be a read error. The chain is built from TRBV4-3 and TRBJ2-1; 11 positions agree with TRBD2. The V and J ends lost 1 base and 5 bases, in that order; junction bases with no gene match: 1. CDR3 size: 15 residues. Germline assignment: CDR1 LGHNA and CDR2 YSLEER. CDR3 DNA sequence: TGCGCCAGCAGCCAAGGACTAGCGGGGAACAATGAGCAGTTCTTC. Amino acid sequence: CASSQGLAGNNEQFF.

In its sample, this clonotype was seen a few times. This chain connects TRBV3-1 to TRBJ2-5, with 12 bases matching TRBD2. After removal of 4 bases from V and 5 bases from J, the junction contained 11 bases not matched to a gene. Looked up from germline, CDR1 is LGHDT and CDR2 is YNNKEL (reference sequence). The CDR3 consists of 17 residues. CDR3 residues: CASSPASLAGGWETQYF. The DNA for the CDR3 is TGTGCCAGCAGCCCCGCGTCACTAGCGGGAGGTTGGGAGACCCAGTACTTC.

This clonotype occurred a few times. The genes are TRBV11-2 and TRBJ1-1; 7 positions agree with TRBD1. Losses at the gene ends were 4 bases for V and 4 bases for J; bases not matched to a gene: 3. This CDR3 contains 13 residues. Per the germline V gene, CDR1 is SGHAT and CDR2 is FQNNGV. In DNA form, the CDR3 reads TGTGCCAGCAGCTCCGCAGGGGGCACTGAAGCTTTCTTT. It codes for CASSSAGGTEAFF.

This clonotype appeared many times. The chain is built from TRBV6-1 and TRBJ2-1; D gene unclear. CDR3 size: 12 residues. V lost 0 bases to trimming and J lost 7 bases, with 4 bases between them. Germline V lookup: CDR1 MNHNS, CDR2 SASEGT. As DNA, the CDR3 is TGTGCCAGCAGTGAAGCGTTTAATGAGCAGTTCTTC. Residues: CASSEAFNEQFF.

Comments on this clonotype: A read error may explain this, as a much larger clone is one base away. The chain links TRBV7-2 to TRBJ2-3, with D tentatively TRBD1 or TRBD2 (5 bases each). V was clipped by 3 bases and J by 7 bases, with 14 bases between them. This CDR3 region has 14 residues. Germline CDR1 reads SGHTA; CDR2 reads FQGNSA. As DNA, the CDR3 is TGTACCAGCAGCTTCCGGGACCGAAGAAATACGCAGTATTTT. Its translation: CTSSFRDRRNTQYF.

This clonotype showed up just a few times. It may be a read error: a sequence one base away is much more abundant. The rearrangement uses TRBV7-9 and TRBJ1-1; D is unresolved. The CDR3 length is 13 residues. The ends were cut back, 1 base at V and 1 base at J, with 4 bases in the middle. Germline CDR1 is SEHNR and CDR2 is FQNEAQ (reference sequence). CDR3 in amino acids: CASSLVANTEAFF. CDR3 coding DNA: TGTGCCAGCAGCTTAGTGGCGAACACTGAAGCTTTCTTT.

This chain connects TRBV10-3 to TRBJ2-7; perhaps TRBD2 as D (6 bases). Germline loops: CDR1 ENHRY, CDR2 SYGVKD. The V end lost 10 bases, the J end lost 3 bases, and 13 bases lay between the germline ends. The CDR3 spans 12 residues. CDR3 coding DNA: TGTGCCAGCGGAAACGGGAGCTACGAGCAGTACTTC. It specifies CASGNGSYEQYF.

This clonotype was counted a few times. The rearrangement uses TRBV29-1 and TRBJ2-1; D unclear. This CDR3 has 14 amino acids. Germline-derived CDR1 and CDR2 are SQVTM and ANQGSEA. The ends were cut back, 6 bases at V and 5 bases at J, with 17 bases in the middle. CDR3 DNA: TGCAGCGTGTCCATGGGGTCGATAGACAATGAGCAGTTCTTC. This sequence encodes CSVSMGSIDNEQFF.

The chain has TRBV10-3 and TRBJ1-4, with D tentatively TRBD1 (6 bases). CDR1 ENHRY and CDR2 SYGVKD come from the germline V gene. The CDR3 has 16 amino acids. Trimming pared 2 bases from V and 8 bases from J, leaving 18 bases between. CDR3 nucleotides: TGTGCCATCAGTGAGGGATCAGGGGACGGGTACGAAAAACTGTTTTTT. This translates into CAISEGSGDGYEKLFF.

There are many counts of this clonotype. The CDR3: CASSLVGGRWAEAFF. CDR3 in DNA: TGTGCCAGCAGCTTAGTAGGGGGGCGTTGGGCTGAAGCTTTCTTT. The chain is built from TRBV7-8 and TRBJ1-1; D may be TRBD1 (6 bases). The CDR3 contains 15 residues. Deletions cut 1 base from V and 6 bases from J, with 15 bases between. Germline lookup yields CDR1 SGHVS and CDR2 FQNEAQ.

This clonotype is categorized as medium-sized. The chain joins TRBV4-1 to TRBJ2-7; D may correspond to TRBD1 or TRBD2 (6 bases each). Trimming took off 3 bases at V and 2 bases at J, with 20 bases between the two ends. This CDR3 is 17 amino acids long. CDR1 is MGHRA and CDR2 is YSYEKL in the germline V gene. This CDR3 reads CASSHSSLGGSPYEQYF. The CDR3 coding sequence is TGCGCCAGCAGCCATTCCTCCCTAGGGGGGAGTCCCTACGAGCAGTACTTC.

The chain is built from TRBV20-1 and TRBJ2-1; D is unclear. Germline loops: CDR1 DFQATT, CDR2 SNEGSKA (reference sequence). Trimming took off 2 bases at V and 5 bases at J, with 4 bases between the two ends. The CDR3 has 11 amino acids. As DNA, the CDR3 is TGCAGTGCTAGACGCAACAATGAGCAGTTCTTC. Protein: CSARRNNEQFF.

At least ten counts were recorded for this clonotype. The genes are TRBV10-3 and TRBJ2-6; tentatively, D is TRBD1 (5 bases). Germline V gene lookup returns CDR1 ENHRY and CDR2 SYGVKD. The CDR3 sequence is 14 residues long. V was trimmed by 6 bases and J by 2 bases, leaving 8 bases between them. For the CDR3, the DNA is TGTGCCATCAGCCCAGGGCCTGGGGCCAACGTCCTGACTTTC. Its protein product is CAISPGPGANVLTF.

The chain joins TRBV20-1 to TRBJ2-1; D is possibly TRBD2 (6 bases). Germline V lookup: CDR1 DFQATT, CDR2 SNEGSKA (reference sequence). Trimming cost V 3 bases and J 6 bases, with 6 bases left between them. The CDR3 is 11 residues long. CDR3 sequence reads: CSASGSNEQFF. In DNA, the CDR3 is TGCAGTGCTAGCGGGAGCAATGAGCAGTTCTTC.

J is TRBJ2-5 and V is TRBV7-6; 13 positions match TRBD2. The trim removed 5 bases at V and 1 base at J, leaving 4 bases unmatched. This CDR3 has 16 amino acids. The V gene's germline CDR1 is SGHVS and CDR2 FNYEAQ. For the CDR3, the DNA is TGTGCCAGCAGCAGGGGACTAGCGGGATTCCAAGAGACCCAGTACTTC. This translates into CASSRGLAGFQETQYF.

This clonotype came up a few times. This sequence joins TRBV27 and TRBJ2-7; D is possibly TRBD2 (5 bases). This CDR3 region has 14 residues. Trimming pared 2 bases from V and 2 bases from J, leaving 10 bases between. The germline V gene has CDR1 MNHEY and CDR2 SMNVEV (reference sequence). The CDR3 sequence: CASSLTFGTYEQYF. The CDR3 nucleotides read TGTGCCAGCAGTTTAACATTCGGGACCTACGAGCAGTACTTC.